This T cell receptor (beta chain) appears in the sequencing data of a study of blood T cell repertoires in COVID-19. Under the authors' procedure: Reference gene primer amplification yielded estimated nucleated cell counts. The data were produced by immunoSEQ multiplex PCR, yet TCRdb's version contains in-frame clones alone and is incomplete. V, J and clone size are taken as reported in that table, and D and trimming were inferred from the DNA itself. Here the sample spans roughly 56,000 clones, around four fifths being singletons. Material: peripheral blood. The clonotype was recovered from a man aged 65 to 79 with acute or convalescent COVID-19.

DNA of the CDR3: TGTGCCAGCAGCACAGGCAGTTACAATGAGCAGTTCTTC. Encoded protein: CASSTGSYNEQFF. The chain carries TRBV7-9 and TRBJ2-1; D is possibly TRBD1 (5 bases). The germline V and J ends were trimmed by 5 bases and 4 bases, with 9 bases remaining between them. The CDR3 length is 13 residues. Looked up from germline, CDR1 is SEHNR and CDR2 is FQNEAQ (reference sequence).